This T cell receptor beta chain derives from a study of T-cell reconstitution after alpha-beta-depleted transplantation in children. This clonotype was counted at least ten times. The authors prepared the TCRbeta library with unique molecular identifiers. TCRdb redid the calling of the PCR reads with MiXCR, one entry per CDR3 protein. This repertoire shows approximately 83,000 distinct CDR3 sequences, 7% to 9% found once; its top ten account for 6.9%. The CDR3 totals 14 residues. Per the germline V gene, CDR1 is SGHRS and CDR2 is YFSETQ. Unmatched junction bases numbered 6, after V lost 5 bases and J lost 1 base.

The chain carries TRBV5-1 and TRBJ2-7; 7 bases align to TRBD1. Sequencing used PBMCs from the stem cell graft donor, obtained from the stem cell graft. This TCR was sampled from a human donor who donated a stem cell graft to a child with congenital amegakaryocytic thrombocytopenia. The CDR3 spells CASRAGTASYEQYF. CDR3 sequence (DNA): TGCGCCAGCAGGGCCGGGACAGCTTCCTACGAGCAGTACTTC.